Presented here are 6 T cell receptor beta chains from one specimen sequenced in a study of T cell changes during pregnancy in multiple sclerosis. Only in-frame clones appear in the TCRdb table, and some are missing; sequencing was by immunoSEQ multiplex PCR. The table lists 33,000 or so clones, 91% of them singletons. The sequencing used CD8+ T cells from peripheral blood mononuclear cells, collected in the second trimester of pregnancy. The receptors derive from a female donor in good health, enrolled as a control in a pregnancy study.

The gene calls are TRBV7-9 and TRBJ2-1, with D perhaps TRBD2 (5 bases). Germline V lookup: CDR1 SEHNR, CDR2 FQNEAQ (reference sequence). V was trimmed by 5 bases and J by 7 bases, leaving 9 bases between them. The CDR3 length is 12 residues. The CDR3: CASSHGVNEQFF. The CDR3 DNA is TGTGCCAGCAGCCACGGGGTGAATGAGCAGTTCTTC.

The V gene is TRBV7-8, the J gene TRBJ1-5; TRBD1 might be the D (6 bases). V lost 0 bases, J lost 0 bases, and 15 bases lay in between. There are 18 residues in the CDR3. Germline V gene lookup returns CDR1 SGHVS and CDR2 FQNEAQ. CDR3 coding DNA: TGTGCCAGCAGCTTAGCGGGCAGGGGCGTTGATAGCAATCAGCCCCAGCATTTT. It translates to CASSLAGRGVDSNQPQHF. Filled out from reference TRBV7-8 and TRBJ1-5, the complete variable domain reads GAGVSQSPRYKVAKRGQDVALRCDPISGHVSLFWYQQALGQGPEFLTYFQNEAQLDKSGLPSDRFFAERPEGSVSTLKIQRTQQEDSAVYLCASSLAGRGVDSNQPQHFGDGTRLSIL.

This rearrangement joins TRBV7-3 to TRBJ1-1; tentative D call: TRBD1 (6 bases). The CDR3 is made up of 13 amino acids. Per the germline V gene, CDR1 is SGHTA and CDR2 is FQGTGA. Trimming took off 2 bases at V and 7 bases at J, with 11 bases between the two ends. Here the CDR3 reads CASSLETGNEAFF. In nucleotides, the CDR3 is TGTGCCAGCAGCTTAGAAACAGGGAATGAAGCTTTCTTT.

The chain uses TRBV11-2 and TRBJ1-6, with D possibly TRBD1 on 6 matching bases. The CDR3 extends over 17 amino acids. The germline V gene has CDR1 SGHAT and CDR2 FQNNGV. With 3 bases removed from V and 9 bases from J, the gap between germline ends came to 21 bases. The CDR3 is CASSLLGGTGLSSPLHF. The DNA of the CDR3 is TGTGCCAGCAGCTTGCTAGGGGGAACAGGGTTGAGTTCACCCCTCCACTTT.

J is TRBJ1-1 and V is TRBV30, with TRBD1 identical over 7 bases. After removal of 3 bases from V and 0 bases from J, the junction contained 7 bases not matched to a gene. Germline CDR1 and CDR2: GTSNPN and SVGIG (reference sequence). CDR3 size: 15 residues. The CDR3 loop is CAWSPGTAMNTEAFF. The DNA of the CDR3 is TGTGCCTGGAGCCCCGGGACAGCCATGAACACTGAAGCTTTCTTT.

The rearrangement uses TRBV7-2 and TRBJ1-4; D gene ambiguous. Trimming took 2 bases from V and 0 from J, leaving 4 bases between them. This CDR3 is 14 amino acids long. Germline CDR1 and CDR2: SGHTA and FQGNSA. CDR3 protein: CASSLPSTNEKLFF. CDR3 coding DNA: TGTGCCAGCAGCTTACCGTCAACTAATGAAAAACTGTTTTTT.